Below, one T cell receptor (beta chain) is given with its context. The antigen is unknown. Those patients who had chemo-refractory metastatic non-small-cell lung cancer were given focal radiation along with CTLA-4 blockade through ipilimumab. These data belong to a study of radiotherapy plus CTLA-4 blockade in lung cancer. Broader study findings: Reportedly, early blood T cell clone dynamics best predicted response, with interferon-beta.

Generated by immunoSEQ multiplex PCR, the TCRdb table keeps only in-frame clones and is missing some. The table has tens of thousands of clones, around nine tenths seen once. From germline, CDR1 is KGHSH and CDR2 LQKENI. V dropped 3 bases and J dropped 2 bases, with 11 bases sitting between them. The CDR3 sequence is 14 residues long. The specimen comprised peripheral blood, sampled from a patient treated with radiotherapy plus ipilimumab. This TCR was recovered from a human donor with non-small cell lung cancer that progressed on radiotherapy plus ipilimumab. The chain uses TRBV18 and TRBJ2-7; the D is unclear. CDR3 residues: CASSPRTETYEQYF. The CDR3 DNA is TGTGCCAGCTCACCTAGGACGGAAACCTACGAGCAGTACTTC. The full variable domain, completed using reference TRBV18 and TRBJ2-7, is NAGVMQNPRHLVRRRGQEARLRCSPMKGHSHVYWYRQLPEEGLKFMVYLQKENIIDESGMPKERFSAEFPKEGPSILRIQQVVRGDSAAYFCASSPRTETYEQYFGPGTRLTVT.